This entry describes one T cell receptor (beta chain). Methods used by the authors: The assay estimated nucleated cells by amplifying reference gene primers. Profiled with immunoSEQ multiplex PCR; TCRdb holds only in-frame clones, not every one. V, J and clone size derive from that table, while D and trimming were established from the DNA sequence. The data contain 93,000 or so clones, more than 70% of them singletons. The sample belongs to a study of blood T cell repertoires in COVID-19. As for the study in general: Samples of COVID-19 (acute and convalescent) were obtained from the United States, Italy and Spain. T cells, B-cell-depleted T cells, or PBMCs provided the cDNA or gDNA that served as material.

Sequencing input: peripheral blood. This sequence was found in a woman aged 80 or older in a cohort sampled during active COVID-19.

The CDR3 loop reads CASSLGASNEKLFF. The DNA for the CDR3 is TGTGCCAGCAGCTTAGGGGCCTCTAATGAAAAACTGTTTTTT. V gene TRBV7-2 combines with J gene TRBJ1-4; D call uncertain. With 1 base removed from V and 3 bases from J, the gap between germline ends came to 6 bases. The germline V gene has CDR1 SGHTA and CDR2 FQGNSA. The CDR3 totals 14 residues. Full variable domain (remainder filled in from reference TRBV7-2 and TRBJ1-4): GAGVSQSPSNKVTEKGKDVELRCDPISGHTALYWYRQSLGQGLEFLIYFQGNSAPDKSGLPSDRFSAERTGGSVSTLTIQRTQQEDSAVYLCASSLGASNEKLFFGSGTQLSVL.